This T cell receptor beta chain is from a study of T cells after yellow fever vaccination. Turning to the study itself: The fractions with low cell numbers were processed using SMART-Seq v4 Ultra Low Input.

This clonotype was seen at least ten times. Template-switching 5'RACE yielded the TCR cDNA; a universal primer site and UMIs were added in the process. TCRdb passed the 5' RACE reads through MiXCR, listing each CDR3 protein once. The sample has some 10,000 distinct CDR3 sequences; under 5.5% are singletons. Germline values: CDR1 SGHNT, CDR2 YYREEE (reference sequence). This CDR3 is 14 amino acids long. The V gene lost 5 bases and the J gene lost 1 base, with 11 bases spanning the gap. General study points: Memory subsets that were sorted on day 0 lacked detectable signal for almost all vaccine-responding clonotypes.

The rearrangement uses TRBV5-4 and TRBJ2-3; TRBD1 is a possible D gene (5 bases). The sample consisted of PBMCs, either bulk or a sorted T-cell subset (CD4+, CD8+, memory, or dextramer-sorted; not recorded which), taken roughly 15 days after the first yellow fever vaccination. The clonotype comes from a man aged 18 to 30 who received the YFV17D yellow fever vaccine. The CDR3 reads CASSSGQRTDTQYF. In DNA, the CDR3 is TGTGCCAGCAGTTCTGGACAACGCACAGATACGCAGTATTTT.